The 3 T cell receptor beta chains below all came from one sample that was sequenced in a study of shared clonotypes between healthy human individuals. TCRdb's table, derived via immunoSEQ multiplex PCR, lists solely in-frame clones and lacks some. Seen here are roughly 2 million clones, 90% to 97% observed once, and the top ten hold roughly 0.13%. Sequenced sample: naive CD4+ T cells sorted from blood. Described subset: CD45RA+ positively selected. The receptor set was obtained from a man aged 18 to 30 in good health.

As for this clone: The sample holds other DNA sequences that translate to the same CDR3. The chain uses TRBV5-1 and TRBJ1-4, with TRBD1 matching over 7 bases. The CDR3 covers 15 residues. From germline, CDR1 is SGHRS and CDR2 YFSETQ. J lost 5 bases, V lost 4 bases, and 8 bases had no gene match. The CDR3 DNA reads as TGCGCCAGCAGCCTCGGACAGGCGCCCAATGAAAAACTGTTTTTT. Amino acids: CASSLGQAPNEKLFF.

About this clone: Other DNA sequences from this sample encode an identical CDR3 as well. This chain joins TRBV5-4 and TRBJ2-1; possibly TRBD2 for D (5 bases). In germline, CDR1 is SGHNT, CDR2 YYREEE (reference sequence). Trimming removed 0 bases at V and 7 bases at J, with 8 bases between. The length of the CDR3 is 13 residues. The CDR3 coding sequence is TGTGCCAGCAGCTTGGCCGGGGTTAATGAGCAGTTCTTC. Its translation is CASSLAGVNEQFF.

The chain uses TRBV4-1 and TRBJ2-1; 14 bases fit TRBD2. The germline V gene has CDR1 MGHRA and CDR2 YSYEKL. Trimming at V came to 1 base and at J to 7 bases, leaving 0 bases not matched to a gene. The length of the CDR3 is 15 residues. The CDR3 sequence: CASSQGTSGRNEQFF. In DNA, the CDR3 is TGCGCCAGCAGCCAAGGGACTAGCGGGAGGAATGAGCAGTTCTTC.